This paragraph covers one TCR beta chain sequence. What antigen it recognizes has not been identified. No base quality information exists; no much larger clone differs at one position. TCRbeta CDR3 regions were amplified from genomic DNA using the immunoSEQ Assay, a bias-controlled multiplex PCR. Per the original workflow: The number of nucleated cells in each sample was estimated from the amplification of reference gene primers within the assay. To quantify the absolute abundance of each unique TCRbeta CDR3 rearrangement, sequence reads were collapsed and filtered. For each sample, productive Simpson clonality was calculated as the square root of Simpson's diversity index over productive rearrangements. TCRdb limited this immuneACCESS table to in-frame rearrangements with V and J called. A share of clones is missing; checked studies link under half to unresolved V genes, and the rest is unexplained. V, J and clone size reflect that table, while D and trimming were determined from the DNA. The sample table shows some 150,000 clones, and about 84% are seen once. Around 10% of the sample is in the top ten clones.

The sample is drawn from a study of blood T cell repertoires in COVID-19 (dated by TCRdb to between 2020 and 2021). In the study overall: Samples covering the acute and convalescent phases of COVID-19 were provided by collaborators in the United States, Italy and Spain. The material from the prospective study consisted of cDNA or gDNA derived from T cells, B-cell-depleted T cells, or PBMCs. Subjects who had been exposed to COVID-19, were actively infected with it, or had recovered from it provided the deeply sampled blood TCRbeta repertoires that made up the dataset. A freely available public database, intended as a resource for researchers studying the immune response to SARS-CoV-2, is where the repertoires were released. Samples came from the ongoing ImmuneRACE study (first 160 participants) plus 1,254 subjects from 6 global collaborators. Nearly every sample came with metadata listing a de-identified subject ID, COVID-19 status, age in years and sex. Where available, HLA class I and class II types were obtained from metadata supplied by the sample provider rather than from assay-based typing. Study-wide conclusions, independent of this receptor: Clinical and demographic metadata were provided uncurated, with the amount varying by source and participant.

Whole blood was collected in K2EDTA tubes by collaborating institutions according to the institutions' own protocols. Collaborator samples were shipped for TCRbeta analysis as frozen whole blood, isolated PBMCs, or DNA extracted from either sample type. V loses 6 bases, J loses 1 base, and the germline ends lie 7 bases apart. According to the germline V gene, CDR1 reads KGHSH and CDR2 reads LQKENI. Measured from the cysteine to the phenylalanine, the CDR3 is 13 residues long. Only the CDR3 portion is preserved as DNA: 39 bases, with reading frame beginning at the first base. In this chain, TRBV18 is recombined with TRBJ2-1; the D gene remains uncertain. Sequenced sample: peripheral blood. The TCR comes from a woman of 80 years or more in a cohort sampled during active or convalescent COVID-19. The CDR3: CASSIDSYNEQFF. The sequence in DNA is TGTGCCAGCTCCATAGATTCCTACAATGAGCAGTTCTTC.